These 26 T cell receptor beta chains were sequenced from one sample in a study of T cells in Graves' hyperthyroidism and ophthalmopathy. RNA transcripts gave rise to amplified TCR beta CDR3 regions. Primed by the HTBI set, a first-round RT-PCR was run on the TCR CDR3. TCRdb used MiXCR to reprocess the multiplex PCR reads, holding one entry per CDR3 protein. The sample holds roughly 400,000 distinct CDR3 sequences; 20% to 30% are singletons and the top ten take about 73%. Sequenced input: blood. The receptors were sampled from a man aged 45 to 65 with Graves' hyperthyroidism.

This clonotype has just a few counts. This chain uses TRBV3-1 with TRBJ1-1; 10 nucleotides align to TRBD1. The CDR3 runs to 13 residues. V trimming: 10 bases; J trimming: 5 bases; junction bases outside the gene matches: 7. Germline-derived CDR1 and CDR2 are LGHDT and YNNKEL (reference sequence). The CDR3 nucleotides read TGTGCCACCCGGGACAGGGGAAGGACTGAAGCTTTCTTT. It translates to CATRDRGRTEAFF.

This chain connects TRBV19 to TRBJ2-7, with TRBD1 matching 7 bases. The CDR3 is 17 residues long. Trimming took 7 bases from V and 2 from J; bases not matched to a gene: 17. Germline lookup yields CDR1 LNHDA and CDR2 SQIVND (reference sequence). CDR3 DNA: TGTGCCAGTACGACTCGTACGACAGGGAAGAATACCTACGAGCAGTACTTC. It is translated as CASTTRTTGKNTYEQYF.

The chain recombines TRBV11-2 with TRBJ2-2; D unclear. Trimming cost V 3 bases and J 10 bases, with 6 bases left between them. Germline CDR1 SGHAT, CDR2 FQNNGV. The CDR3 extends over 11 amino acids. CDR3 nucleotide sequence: TGTGCCAGCAGCTTTACGGAGGAGCTGTTTTTT. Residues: CASSFTEELFF.

CDR3 DNA sequence: TGTGCCAGCAGCCCCCGAGACAGGGTGTTATCGGACGGGTGGACATACGAGCAGTACTTC. It encodes CASSPRDRVLSDGWTYEQYF. The chain is built from TRBV7-9 and TRBJ2-7; 7 nucleotides align to TRBD1. The trim removed 5 bases at V and 4 bases at J, leaving 26 bases unmatched. CDR3 length: 20 residues. Germline V gene data show CDR1 as SEHNR and CDR2 as FQNEAQ (reference sequence).

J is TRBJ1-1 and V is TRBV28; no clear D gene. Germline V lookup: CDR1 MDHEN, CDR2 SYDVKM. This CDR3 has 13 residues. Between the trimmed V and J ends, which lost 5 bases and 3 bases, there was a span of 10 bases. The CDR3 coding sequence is TGTGCCAGCAGTCATACAGCCTACACTGAAGCTTTCTTT. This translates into CASSHTAYTEAFF.

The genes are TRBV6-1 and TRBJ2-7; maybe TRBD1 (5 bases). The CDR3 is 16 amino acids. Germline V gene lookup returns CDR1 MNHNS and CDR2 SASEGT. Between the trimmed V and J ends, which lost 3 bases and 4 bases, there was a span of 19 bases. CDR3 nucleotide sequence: TGTGCCAGCAGTGAGATTCGTAGGGGTCGATGGTACGAGCAGTACTTC. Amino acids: CASSEIRRGRWYEQYF.

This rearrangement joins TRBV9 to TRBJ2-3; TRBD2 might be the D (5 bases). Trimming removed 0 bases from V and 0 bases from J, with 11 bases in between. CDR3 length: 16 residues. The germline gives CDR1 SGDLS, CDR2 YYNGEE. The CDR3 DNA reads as TGTGCCAGCAGCGTAGGTGCTAGCACTAGCACAGATACGCAGTATTTT. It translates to CASSVGASTSTDTQYF.

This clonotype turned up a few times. The CDR3 here is CASSLHTEDRGLDEQYF. The CDR3, as DNA: TGTGCCAGCAGCTTACACACCGAGGACAGGGGGCTCGACGAGCAGTACTTC. The chain carries TRBV7-8 and TRBJ2-7, with 11 bases identical to TRBD1. Germline CDR1 reads SGHVS; CDR2 reads FQNEAQ. There are 17 residues in the CDR3. V was clipped by 2 bases and J by 5 bases; unmatched bases: 11.

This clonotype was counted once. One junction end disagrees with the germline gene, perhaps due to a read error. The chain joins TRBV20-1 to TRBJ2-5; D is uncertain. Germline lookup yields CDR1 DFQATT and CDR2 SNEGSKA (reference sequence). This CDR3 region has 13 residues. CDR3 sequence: CSASMGVRETQDF. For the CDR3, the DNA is TGCAGTGCCTCCATGGGTGTCCGAGAGACCCAGGACTTC.

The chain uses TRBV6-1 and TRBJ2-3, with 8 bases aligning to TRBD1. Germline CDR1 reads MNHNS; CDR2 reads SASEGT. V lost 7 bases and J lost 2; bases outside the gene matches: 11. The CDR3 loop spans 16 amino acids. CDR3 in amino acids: CASTGTGDHNTDTQYF. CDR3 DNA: TGTGCCAGCACCGGGACAGGAGATCACAACACAGATACGCAGTATTTT.

The CDR3 loop is CASSLQPASSGNTIYF. The CDR3 coding sequence is TGTGCCAGCAGTCTTCAGCCTGCCTCCTCTGGAAACACCATATATTTT. V is TRBV12-3 or TRBV12-4 and J is TRBJ1-3; D is undetermined. The germline V and J ends were trimmed by 5 bases and 0 bases, with 14 bases remaining between them. The CDR3 has 16 residues.

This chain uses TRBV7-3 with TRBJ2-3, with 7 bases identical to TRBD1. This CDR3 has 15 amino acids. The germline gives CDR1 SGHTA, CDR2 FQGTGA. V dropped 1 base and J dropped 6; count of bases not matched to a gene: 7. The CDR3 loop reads CASSLMGQRMDTQYF. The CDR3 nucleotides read TGTGCCAGCAGCTTAATGGGACAGAGAATGGATACGCAGTATTTT.

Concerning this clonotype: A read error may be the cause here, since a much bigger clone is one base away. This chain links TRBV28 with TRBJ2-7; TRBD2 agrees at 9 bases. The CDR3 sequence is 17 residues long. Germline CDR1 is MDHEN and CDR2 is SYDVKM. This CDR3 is CVSSYPGLSGRSYEQYF. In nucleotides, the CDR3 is TGTGTCAGCAGTTACCCTGGCTTGAGCGGGAGGTCCTACGAGCAGTACTTC.

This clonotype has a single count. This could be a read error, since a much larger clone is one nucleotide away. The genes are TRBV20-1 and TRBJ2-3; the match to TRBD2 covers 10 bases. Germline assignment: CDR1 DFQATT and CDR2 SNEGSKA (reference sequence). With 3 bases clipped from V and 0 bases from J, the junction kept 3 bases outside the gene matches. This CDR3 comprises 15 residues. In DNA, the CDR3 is TGCAGTGCTAGCGGGACTAGCGCCAGCACAGATACGCAGTATTTT. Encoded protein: CSASGTSASTDTQYF.

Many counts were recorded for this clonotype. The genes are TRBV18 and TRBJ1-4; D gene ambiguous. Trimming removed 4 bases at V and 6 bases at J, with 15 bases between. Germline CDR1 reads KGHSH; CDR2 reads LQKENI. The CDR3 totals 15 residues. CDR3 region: CASSHEIASHEKLFF. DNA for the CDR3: TGTGCCAGCTCACACGAAATTGCTTCCCATGAAAAACTGTTTTTT. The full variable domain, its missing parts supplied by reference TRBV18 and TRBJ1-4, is NAGVMQNPRHLVRRRGQEARLRCSPMKGHSHVYWYRQLPEEGLKFMVYLQKENIIDESGMPKERFSAEFPKEGPSILRIQQVVRGDSAAYFCASSHEIASHEKLFFGSGTQLSVL.

The CDR3 DNA is TGCGCCAGCAGCTTGCTTAGAGGGCCTAACACAGATACGCAGTATTTT. The encoded protein is CASSLLRGPNTDTQYF. J is TRBJ2-3 and V is TRBV5-1; D may be TRBD2 (5 bases). Germline V gene sequence: CDR1 SGHRS, CDR2 YFSETQ. The V end was cut by 1 base, the J end by 2 bases, with 14 bases between. This CDR3 is built from 16 residues.

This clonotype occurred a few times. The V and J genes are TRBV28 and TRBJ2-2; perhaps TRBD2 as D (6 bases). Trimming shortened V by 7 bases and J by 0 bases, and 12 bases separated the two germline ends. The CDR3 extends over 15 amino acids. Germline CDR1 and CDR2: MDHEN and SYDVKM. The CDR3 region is CASTITSPNTGELFF. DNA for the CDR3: TGTGCCAGCACCATAACTAGCCCGAACACCGGGGAGCTGTTTTTT.

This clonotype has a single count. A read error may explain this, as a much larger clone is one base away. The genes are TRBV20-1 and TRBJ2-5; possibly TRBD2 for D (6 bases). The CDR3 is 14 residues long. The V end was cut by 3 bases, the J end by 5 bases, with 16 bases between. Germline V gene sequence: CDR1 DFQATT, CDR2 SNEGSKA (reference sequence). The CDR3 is CSASGPSVHETQYF. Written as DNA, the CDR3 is TGCAGTGCTAGTGGCCCTAGCGTCCATGAGACCCAGTACTTC.

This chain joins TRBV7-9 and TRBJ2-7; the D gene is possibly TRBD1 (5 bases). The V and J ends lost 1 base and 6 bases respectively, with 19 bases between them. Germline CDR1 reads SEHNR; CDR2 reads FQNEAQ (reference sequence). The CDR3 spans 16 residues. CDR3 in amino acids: CASSLVAGLIAGEQYF. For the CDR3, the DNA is TGTGCCAGCAGCTTAGTGGCAGGGCTGATAGCAGGCGAGCAGTACTTC.

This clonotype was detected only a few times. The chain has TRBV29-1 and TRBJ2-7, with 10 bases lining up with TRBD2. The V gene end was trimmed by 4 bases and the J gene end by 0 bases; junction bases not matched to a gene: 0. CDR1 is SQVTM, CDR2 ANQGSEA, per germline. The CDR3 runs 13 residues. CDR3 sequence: CSVASGSSYEQYF. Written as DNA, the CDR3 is TGCAGCGTTGCTAGCGGGAGCTCCTACGAGCAGTACTTC.

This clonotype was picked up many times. CDR3 in DNA: TGTGCCAGCAGCCCCCGGACTAGCGACTACGAGCAGTACTTC. Encoded protein: CASSPRTSDYEQYF. This chain uses TRBV7-8 with TRBJ2-7, with 9 bases that match TRBD2. The CDR3 has 14 amino acids. V shed 5 bases, J shed 3 bases, and the junction held 5 bases outside the gene matches. The V gene's germline CDR1 is SGHVS and CDR2 FQNEAQ.

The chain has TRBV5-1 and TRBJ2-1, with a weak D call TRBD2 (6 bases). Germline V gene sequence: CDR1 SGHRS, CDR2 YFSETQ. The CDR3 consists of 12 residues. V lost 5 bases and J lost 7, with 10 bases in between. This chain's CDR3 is CASRNGGNEQFF. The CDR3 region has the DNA TGCGCCAGCAGAAACGGGGGAAATGAGCAGTTCTTC.

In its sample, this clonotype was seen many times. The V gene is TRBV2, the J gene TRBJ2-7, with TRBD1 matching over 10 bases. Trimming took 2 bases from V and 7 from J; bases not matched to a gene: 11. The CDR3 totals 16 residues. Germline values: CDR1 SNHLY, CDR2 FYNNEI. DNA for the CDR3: TGTGCCAGCAGTGAAACCGGGAGGACAGGGGGGGTTGAGCAGTACTTC. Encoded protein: CASSETGRTGGVEQYF. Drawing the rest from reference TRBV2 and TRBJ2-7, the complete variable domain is EPEVTQTPSHQVTQMGQEVILRCVPISNHLYFYWYRQILGQKVEFLVSFYNNEISEKSEIFDDQFSVERPDGSNFTLKIRSTKLEDSAMYFCASSETGRTGGVEQYFGPGTRLTVT.

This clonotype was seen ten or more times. CDR3 sequence (DNA): TGTGCCAGCAGCAACCCGGGACACAACTCCTACGAGCAGTACTTC. This gives the protein CASSNPGHNSYEQYF. The chain uses TRBV7-9 and TRBJ2-7, with D possibly TRBD1 on 6 matching bases. V lost 5 bases, J lost 0 bases, and 14 bases lay in between. Germline CDR1 and CDR2: SEHNR and FQNEAQ (reference sequence). This CDR3 has 15 amino acids.

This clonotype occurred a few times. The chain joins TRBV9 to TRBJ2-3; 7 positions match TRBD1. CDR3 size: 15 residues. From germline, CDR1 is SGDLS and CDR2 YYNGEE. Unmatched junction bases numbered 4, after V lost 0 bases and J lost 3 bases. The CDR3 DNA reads TGTGCCAGCAGCGTAGCCCAGGGGGAAACAGATACGCAGTATTTT. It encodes CASSVAQGETDTQYF.

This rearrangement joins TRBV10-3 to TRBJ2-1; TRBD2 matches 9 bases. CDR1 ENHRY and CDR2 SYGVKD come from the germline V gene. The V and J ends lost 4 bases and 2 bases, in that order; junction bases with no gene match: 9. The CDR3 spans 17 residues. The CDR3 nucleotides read TGTGCCATCAGTGGAGGTCTAGCGGGGACCACCTACAATGAGCAGTTCTTC. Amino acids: CAISGGLAGTTYNEQFF.